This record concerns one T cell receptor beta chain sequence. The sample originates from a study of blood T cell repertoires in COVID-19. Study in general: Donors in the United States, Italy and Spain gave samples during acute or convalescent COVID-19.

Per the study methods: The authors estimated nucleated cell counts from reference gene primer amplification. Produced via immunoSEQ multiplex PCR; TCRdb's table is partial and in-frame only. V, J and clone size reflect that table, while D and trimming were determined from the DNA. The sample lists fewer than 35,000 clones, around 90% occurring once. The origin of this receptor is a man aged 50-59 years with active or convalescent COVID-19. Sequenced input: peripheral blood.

The CDR3 DNA is TGCGCCAGCAGTGAGTCTCCGGGACAGGGAACAGATACGCAGTATTTT. This sequence encodes CASSESPGQGTDTQYF. This chain links TRBV10-1 with TRBJ2-3; 9 bases agree with TRBD1. The V gene end was trimmed by 0 bases and the J gene end by 3 bases; junction bases not matched to a gene: 4. The germline V gene encodes CDR1 WNHNN and CDR2 SYGVQD (reference sequence). The CDR3 consists of 16 residues.